This paragraph covers one T cell receptor beta chain sequence. The antigen is unknown. The data belong to a study of CXCR3-negative and CXCR3-positive naive CD8 T cells. Study-wide background: Libraries each contributed about 1.5 +/- 0.3 million TRB reads, for around 130 million in total. Overall study findings and caveats: Unlike memory cells, which differed, naive CXCR3-negative and CXCR3-positive cells had similar TRBV-TRBJ usage. CXCR3-positive naive cells had more hydrophobic TRB CDR3s than CXCR3-negative naive cells. Memory CD8+ cells had much lower diversity, and both naive subsets had comparably high diversity.

The CDR3 is 15 amino acids. The TRB libraries of cDNA were built by UMI-labeled 5' RACE. Each CDR3 protein gets one entry in TCRdb, which reprocessed the 5' RACE reads and gives no DNA. This sample's table has around 63,000 distinct CDR3 sequences. Sequencing input: naive CXCR3+ CD8+ T cells from blood. Subset described: CD45RO-CCR7+CD27+CD95- naive CD8+ T cells expressing CXCR3 (TNR3+). J is TRBJ1-3 and V is TRBV12-3 or TRBV12-4. The TCR sequence derives from a human donor in good health. Some clones in this sample may be carry-over from other donors' samples. CDR3 region: CASSFSGPSGNTIYF.